The 29 T cell receptor beta chains in this list originate from one sample, sequenced in a study of T cell repertoires in cytomegalovirus infection (dated by TCRdb to between 2017 and 2020). For sequencing, an Illumina HiSeq 1500 was employed. The public reads were reprocessed in TCRdb via fastp at Q25 and MiXCR, keeping in-frame beta chains. Rows with a matching CDR3 protein are joined into one entry that keeps the most common DNA and genes. For this sample there are under 850,000 distinct CDR3 sequences; 33% appear just once. Roughly 20% of the sample is held by the ten biggest clonotypes. Explained via the paper, the treatment or condition label denotes: in vitro stimulation with specific CMV peptide epitopes to enrich CMV-specific T cells. These receptors' targets are unknown. Here the sequenced sample was cultured PBMCs, taken from culture after CMV antigen stimulation. The receptor set was obtained from a human donor in good health (CMV status not recorded). Some clones in this sample may be carry-over from other donors' samples.

V is TRBV28 and J is TRBJ2-1, with 8 bases identical to TRBD1. The junction had 10 bases not matched to a gene; V was cut back by 5 bases and J by 4 bases. The CDR3 runs to 16 residues. CDR1 and CDR2 (germline): MDHEN, SYDVKM. The CDR3 here is CASSPLTRDRYNEQFF. The CDR3 DNA sequence: TGTGCCAGCAGTCCACTCACGCGGGACAGGTACAATGAGCAGTTCTTC.

This clonotype was seen a single time. The chain has TRBV18 and TRBJ2-1; 7 bases align to TRBD2. This CDR3 has 16 amino acids. V dropped 0 bases and J dropped 3; count of bases not matched to a gene: 5. Germline assignment: CDR1 KGHSH and CDR2 LQKENI. CDR3 in DNA: TGTGCCAGCTCACCACCGAGAGCGGGGTACTACAATGAGCAGTTCTTC. Encoded protein: CASSPPRAGYYNEQFF.

This chain links TRBV20-1 with TRBJ2-3; weak D call: TRBD2 (5 bases). CDR1 DFQATT and CDR2 SNEGSKA come from the germline V gene (reference sequence). There are 15 residues in the CDR3. Trimming removed 3 bases from V and 2 bases from J, with 15 bases in between. Here the CDR3 reads CSARGGGPNTDTQYF. CDR3 nucleotides: TGCAGTGCTAGGGGCGGAGGACCCAACACAGATACGCAGTATTTT.

V gene TRBV11-2 combines with J gene TRBJ1-2; the D is unclear. The V end lost 1 base, the J end lost 2 bases, and 11 bases lay between the germline ends. CDR3 length: 15 amino acids. Germline V CDR1 and CDR2: SGHAT, FQNNGV. CDR3 region: CASSLVSIGNYGYTF. DNA for the CDR3: TGTGCCAGCAGCTTAGTGTCCATCGGAAACTATGGCTACACCTTC.

This clonotype has a handful of counts. The rearrangement joins TRBV7-9 to TRBJ2-7, with 7 bases aligning to TRBD2. The junction had 12 bases not matched to a gene; V was cut back by 4 bases and J by 6 bases. This CDR3 has 15 residues. Germline CDR1 reads SEHNR; CDR2 reads FQNEAQ (reference sequence). The DNA of the CDR3 is TGTGCCAGCAGCTCACGGACTAGTAACCTCGGCGAGCAGTACTTC. Protein product: CASSSRTSNLGEQYF.

This clonotype was observed a single time. The chain combines TRBV20-1 with TRBJ2-5, with D possibly matching TRBD1 (5 bases). V dropped 6 bases and J dropped 4 bases, with 15 bases sitting between them. The CDR3 covers 13 residues. Looked up from germline, CDR1 is DFQATT and CDR2 is SNEGSKA (reference sequence). The CDR3 reads CSAHTAGSETQYF. The CDR3 region has the DNA TGCAGTGCCCACACGGCAGGGTCAGAGACCCAGTACTTC.

The gene calls are TRBV6-5 and TRBJ2-5; D is perhaps TRBD1 (5 bases). CDR3 length equals 13 residues. Per germline, CDR1 MNHEY and CDR2 SVGAGI. Trimming removed 2 bases at V and 1 base at J, with 5 bases between. The CDR3 is CASSYDSQETQYF. As DNA, the CDR3 is TGTGCCAGCAGTTACGACAGCCAAGAGACCCAGTACTTC.

This clonotype has more than one count but fewer than ten. The CDR3 loop is CASRGQVGSEQYF. The CDR3 coding sequence is TGTGCCAGCAGAGGACAGGTTGGTAGCGAGCAGTACTTC. The chain combines TRBV2 with TRBJ2-7, with 7 bases lining up with TRBD1. V was clipped by 6 bases and J by 6 bases; unmatched bases: 8. The CDR3 covers 13 residues. Germline V gives CDR1 SNHLY, CDR2 FYNNEI.

This chain uses TRBV20-1 with TRBJ2-7, with 7 nucleotides matching TRBD1. Germline V CDR1 and CDR2: DFQATT, SNEGSKA (reference sequence). The length of the CDR3 is 17 residues. J lost 0 bases, V lost 3 bases, and 14 bases had no gene match. CDR3 in amino acids: CSASDVAPDRVSYEQYF. CDR3 in DNA: TGCAGTGCTAGTGACGTTGCCCCCGACAGGGTCTCCTACGAGCAGTACTTC.

The V and J genes are TRBV24-1 and TRBJ2-1; maybe TRBD1 (5 bases). The CDR3 has 16 amino acids. V was trimmed by 0 bases and J by 0 bases, leaving 8 bases between them. Germline CDR1 KGHDR, CDR2 SFDVKD. The CDR3 DNA reads TGTGCCACCAGTGATTTGAGGCAGGGCTCCTACAATGAGCAGTTCTTC. Its protein product is CATSDLRQGSYNEQFF.

This clonotype was counted once. The chain recombines TRBV7-4 with TRBJ1-1; D is ambiguous. From germline, CDR1 is SGHVT and CDR2 SQSDAQ. Trimming removed 8 bases at V and 0 bases at J, with 19 bases between. The CDR3 extends over 16 amino acids. The CDR3 loop reads CASEPPGPTLNTEAFF. DNA of the CDR3: TGTGCCAGCGAACCGCCGGGCCCCACACTGAACACTGAAGCTTTCTTT.

The chain has TRBV15 and TRBJ1-6, with 8 bases that match TRBD1. With V trimmed by 3 bases and J by 2 bases, 9 bases remained unmatched. From germline, CDR1 is LNHNV and CDR2 YYDKDF (reference sequence). The length of the CDR3 is 18 residues. The CDR3 here is CATSSFTGTGAYNSPLHF. The DNA of the CDR3 is TGTGCCACCAGCAGTTTTACCGGGACAGGCGCCTATAATTCACCCCTCCACTTT. The whole variable domain, remainder taken from reference TRBV15 and TRBJ1-6, is DAMVIQNPRYQVTQFGKPVTLSCSQTLNHNVMYWYQQKSSQAPKLLFHYYDKDFNNEADTPDNFQSRRPNTSFCFLDIRSPGLGDTAMYLCATSSFTGTGAYNSPLHFGNGTRLTVT.

In its sample, this clonotype was seen a few times. The DNA for the CDR3 is TGTGCCAGCAGTTACGGGGTTGGCGGGGGCACAGATACGCAGTATTTT. Translating it yields CASSYGVGGGTDTQYF. The chain combines TRBV6-6 with TRBJ2-3; D perhaps matches TRBD2 (6 bases). CDR1 is MNHNY and CDR2 is SVGAGI in the germline V gene (reference sequence). CDR3 size: 16 residues. Trimming took off 2 bases at V and 1 base at J, with 13 bases between the two ends.

This clonotype was counted once. Sequence at one end of the junction differs from germline and may be a read error. The chain has TRBV11-2 and TRBJ2-3; TRBD2 matches 9 bases. CDR1 is SGHAT, CDR2 FQNNGV, per germline. CDR3 length: 13 residues. The CDR3 region has the DNA TGTGCCAGCAGCCGCGGGGGGGCAGATACGCAGTGTTTT. Residues: CASSRGGADTQCF.

The chain is built from TRBV29-1 and TRBJ2-7, with 7 bases lining up with TRBD2. In germline, CDR1 is SQVTM, CDR2 ANQGSEA. The CDR3 length is 13 residues. In DNA, the CDR3 is TGCGCCGTGCGGCTAGCGGAATATTACGAGCAGTACTTC. This encodes CAVRLAEYYEQYF.

The rearrangement links TRBV27 to TRBJ1-5, with D possibly TRBD1 on 6 matching bases. This CDR3 spans 16 amino acids. CDR1 is MNHEY and CDR2 is SMNVEV in the germline V gene (reference sequence). Deletions cut 3 bases from V and 2 bases from J, with 14 bases between. As DNA, the CDR3 is TGTGCCAGCAGTTTTAGAGGGGGGGACGGCAATCAGCCCCAGCATTTT. As protein: CASSFRGGDGNQPQHF.

This clonotype has only a few counts. The V call is TRBV12-3 or TRBV12-4, the J call TRBJ1-2; D is possibly TRBD1 (5 bases). V lost 6 bases and J 0 bases, leaving 8 bases between the germline ends. The CDR3 is 13 amino acids. The CDR3 bases are TGTGCCAGCAGAATGACAGCTAACTATGGCTACACCTTC. The encoded protein is CASRMTANYGYTF.

This clonotype was seen at least ten times. The CDR3 protein is CASSLAPAGTMKTQYF. The DNA of the CDR3 is TGTGCCAGCAGCTTAGCCCCGGCAGGGACAATGAAGACCCAGTACTTC. The chain uses TRBV11-2 and TRBJ2-5; a possible D gene is TRBD1 (6 bases). Per the germline V gene, CDR1 is SGHAT and CDR2 is FQNNGV. V lost 1 base and J lost 6, with 18 bases in between. The CDR3 has 16 residues.

J is TRBJ1-6 and V is TRBV5-1; D uncertain. The CDR3 has 15 amino acids. The V end was cut by 4 bases, the J end by 7 bases, with 15 bases between. The germline gives CDR1 SGHRS, CDR2 YFSETQ. CDR3 DNA: TGCGCCAGCAGCCGGACGGGCTTGTGGAATTCACCCCTCCACTTT. Amino acids: CASSRTGLWNSPLHF.

The rearrangement uses TRBV20-1 and TRBJ1-5, with D uncertain. In germline, CDR1 is DFQATT, CDR2 SNEGSKA (reference sequence). The CDR3 loop spans 14 amino acids. Deletions cut 6 bases from V and 5 bases from J, with 17 bases between. In DNA, the CDR3 is TGCAGTGCCACGACCTACCAGCCTGATCAGCCCCAGCATTTT. Its protein is CSATTYQPDQPQHF.

In this sample, this clonotype turned up a few times. In DNA form, the CDR3 reads TGTGCCAGCAGCTTAAAGATATACCGTAATTTAAATACGCAGTATTTT. Its translation: CASSLKIYRNLNTQYF. The chain employs TRBV7-8 and TRBJ2-3, with D hard to call. Trimming pared 2 bases from V and 7 bases from J, leaving 19 bases between. The germline V gene encodes CDR1 SGHVS and CDR2 FQNEAQ. The CDR3 loop spans 16 amino acids.

For this clonotype: Relative to the germline gene, one junction end is altered; a read error may explain this. J is TRBJ1-5 and V is TRBV7-2; 8 bases line up with TRBD1. CDR3 length equals 17 residues. The germline V gene encodes CDR1 SGHTA and CDR2 FQGNSA. The CDR3 loop is CASSSGIYRGSNQPQQF. CDR3 nucleotides: TGTGCCAGCAGCTCTGGGATATACAGGGGGAGCAATCAGCCCCAGCAATTT.

This clonotype showed up just a few times. The V gene is TRBV7-8, the J gene TRBJ1-1; D is uncertain. This CDR3 is built from 14 residues. The germline V and J ends were trimmed by 2 bases and 1 base, with 8 bases remaining between them. Germline V lookup: CDR1 SGHVS, CDR2 FQNEAQ. The CDR3 sequence is CASSLLSGNTEAFF. The CDR3 DNA sequence: TGTGCCAGCAGCTTACTGTCAGGGAACACTGAAGCTTTCTTT.

The sample holds a few counts of this clonotype. This sequence joins TRBV7-9 and TRBJ2-6; 10 nucleotides match TRBD2. The V gene end was trimmed by 0 bases and the J gene end by 4 bases; junction bases not matched to a gene: 12. The CDR3 totals 20 residues. CDR1 and CDR2 from the germline V gene are SEHNR and FQNEAQ (reference sequence). The chain's CDR3 is CASSLASQRGGLSGANVLTF. CDR3 DNA: TGTGCCAGCAGCTTAGCGAGCCAGCGGGGGGGCCTTTCGGGGGCCAACGTCCTGACTTTC.

V usage is TRBV5-1 and J usage is TRBJ2-3; 9 bases fit TRBD1. The germline V gene encodes CDR1 SGHRS and CDR2 YFSETQ. Unmatched junction bases numbered 5, after V lost 2 bases and J lost 4 bases. This CDR3 spans 15 amino acids. Here the CDR3 reads CASSFRDRAPDTQYF. The CDR3 nucleotides are TGCGCCAGCAGCTTTCGGGACAGGGCGCCAGATACGCAGTATTTT.

The CDR3 nucleotides are TGTGCCAGCAGTTTTCTATTTGGGGGCGGAACTGGGGCCAACGTCCTGACTTTC. Translating gives CASSFLFGGGTGANVLTF. The chain has TRBV27 and TRBJ2-6; perhaps TRBD1 as D (6 bases). Trimming pared 3 bases from V and 2 bases from J, leaving 17 bases between. CDR3 length equals 18 residues. Germline values: CDR1 MNHEY, CDR2 SMNVEV (reference sequence).

This chain connects TRBV6-5 to TRBJ2-1; TRBD1 matches at 8 bases. This CDR3 is built from 15 residues. The V gene's germline CDR1 is MNHEY and CDR2 SVGAGI. J gave up 9 bases and V 2 bases, and 9 bases lay outside the gene matches. The CDR3, as DNA: TGTGCCAGCAGTTACGGCGCAGGGGGCTTCGGTGAGCAGTTCTTC. Translation gives CASSYGAGGFGEQFF.

This chain uses TRBV7-8 with TRBJ2-1, with D maybe TRBD2 (6 bases). CDR1 is SGHVS, CDR2 FQNEAQ, per germline. Trimming cost V 1 base and J 3 bases, with 19 bases left between them. The CDR3 sequence is 18 residues long. The CDR3 loop reads CASSLVGVLRGLYNEQFF. CDR3 sequence (DNA): TGTGCCAGCAGCTTAGTAGGGGTTTTGCGGGGCCTCTACAATGAGCAGTTCTTC.

V is TRBV11-2 and J is TRBJ1-1; D is undetermined. In germline, CDR1 is SGHAT, CDR2 FQNNGV. Trimming removed 1 base from V and 5 bases from J, with 11 bases in between. CDR3 length equals 14 residues. The CDR3: CASSLAVRETEAFF. DNA of the CDR3: TGTGCCAGCAGCTTAGCGGTCAGAGAGACTGAAGCTTTCTTT.